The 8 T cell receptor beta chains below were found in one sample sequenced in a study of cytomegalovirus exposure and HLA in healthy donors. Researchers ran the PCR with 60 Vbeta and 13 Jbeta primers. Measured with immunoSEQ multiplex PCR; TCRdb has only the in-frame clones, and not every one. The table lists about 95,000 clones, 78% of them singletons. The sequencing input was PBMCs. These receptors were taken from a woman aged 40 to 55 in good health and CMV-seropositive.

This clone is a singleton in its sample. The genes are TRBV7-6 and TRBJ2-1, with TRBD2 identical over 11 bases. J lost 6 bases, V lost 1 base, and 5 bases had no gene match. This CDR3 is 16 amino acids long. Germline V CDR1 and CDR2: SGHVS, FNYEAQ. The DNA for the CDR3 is TGTGCCAGCAGCTTAGAAGGCACTAGCGGGAGCAATGAGCAGTTCTTC. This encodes CASSLEGTSGSNEQFF.

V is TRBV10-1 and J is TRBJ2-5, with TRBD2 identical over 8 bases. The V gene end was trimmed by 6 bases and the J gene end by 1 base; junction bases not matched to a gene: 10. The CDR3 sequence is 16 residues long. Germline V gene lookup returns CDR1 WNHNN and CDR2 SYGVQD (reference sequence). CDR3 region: CASSQGIAGIQETQYF. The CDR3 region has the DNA TGCGCCAGCAGCCAAGGAATAGCGGGAATCCAAGAGACCCAGTACTTC.

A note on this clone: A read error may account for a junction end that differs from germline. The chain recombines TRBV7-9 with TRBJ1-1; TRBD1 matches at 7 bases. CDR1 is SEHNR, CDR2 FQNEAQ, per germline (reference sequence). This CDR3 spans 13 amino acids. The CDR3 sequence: CAGSLETGWEAFF. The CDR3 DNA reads TGTGCCGGCAGCCTAGAGACAGGGTGGGAAGCTTTCTTT. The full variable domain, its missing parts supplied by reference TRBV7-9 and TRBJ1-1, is DTGVSQNPRHKITKRGQNVTFRCDPISEHNRLYWYRQTLGQGPEFLTYFQNEAQLEKSRLLSDRFSAERPKGSFSTLEIQRTEQGDSAMYLCAGSLETGWEAFFGQGTRLTVV.

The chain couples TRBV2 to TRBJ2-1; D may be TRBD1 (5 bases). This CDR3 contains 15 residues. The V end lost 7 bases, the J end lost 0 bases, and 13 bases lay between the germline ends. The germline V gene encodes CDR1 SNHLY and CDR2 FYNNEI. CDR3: CASTWQGSSYNEQFF. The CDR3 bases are TGTGCCAGCACCTGGCAGGGAAGCTCCTACAATGAGCAGTTCTTC.

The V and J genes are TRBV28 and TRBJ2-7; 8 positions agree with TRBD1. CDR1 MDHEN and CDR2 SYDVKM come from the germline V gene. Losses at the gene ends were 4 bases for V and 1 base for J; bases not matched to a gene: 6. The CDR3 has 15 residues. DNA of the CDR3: TGTGCCAGCAGTTCGTCTGGACAGGGTTCCTACGAGCAGTACTTC. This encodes CASSSSGQGSYEQYF.

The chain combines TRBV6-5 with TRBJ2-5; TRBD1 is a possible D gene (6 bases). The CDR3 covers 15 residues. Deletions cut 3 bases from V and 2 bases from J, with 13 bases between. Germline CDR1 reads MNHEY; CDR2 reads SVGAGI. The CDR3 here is CASSYYREKQETQYF. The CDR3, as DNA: TGTGCCAGCAGTTATTACAGGGAGAAACAAGAGACCCAGTACTTC.

The CDR3 DNA reads as TGTGCTAGTGGTTCAGGGGACACCCTCACAGATACGCAGTATTTT. Translating gives CASGSGDTLTDTQYF. The chain joins TRBV12-5 to TRBJ2-3; possibly TRBD1 for D (6 bases). CDR3 size: 15 residues. Germline V gene sequence: CDR1 LGHNT, CDR2 FRNRAP. V was shortened by 4 bases and J by 2 bases, with 13 bases between the two germline ends.

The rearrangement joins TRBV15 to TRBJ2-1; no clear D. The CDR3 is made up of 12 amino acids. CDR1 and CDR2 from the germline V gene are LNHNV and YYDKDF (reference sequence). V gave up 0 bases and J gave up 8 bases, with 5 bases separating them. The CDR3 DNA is TGTGCCACCAGCAGAGATATCGATGAGCAGTTCTTC. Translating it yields CATSRDIDEQFF.